This is a list of T cell receptor beta chains from one sample in a study of T cell responses to AZD1222 COVID-19 vaccine. The data were produced by immunoSEQ multiplex PCR, yet TCRdb's version contains in-frame clones alone and is incomplete. The sample records some 120,000 clones, approximately 90% being singletons. The sequenced sample was peripheral blood, obtained on day 0 of MenACWY control vaccination. The receptors shown here come from an adult in good health. CDR3s include the opening cysteine and the closing phenylalanine or tryptophan. Clone size is shown for a subset of rows, as once, few, many or a class of expanded clone.

abundance: -
v_gene: TRBV2
j_gene: TRBJ2-2
CDR3aa: CASRGAGNTGELFF

abundance: -
v_gene: TRBV12-3/TRBV12-4
j_gene: TRBJ1-2
CDR3aa: CASRETGGGGYTF

abundance: few
v_gene: TRBV29-1
j_gene: TRBJ1-1
CDR3aa: CSVEGHLNTEAFF

abundance: -
v_gene: TRBV5-4
j_gene: TRBJ2-2
CDR3aa: CASSLLRRGMNTGELFF

abundance: -
v_gene: TRBV24-1
j_gene: TRBJ1-1
CDR3aa: CATSDQGHNRAFF

abundance: -
v_gene: TRBV5-6
j_gene: TRBJ2-7
CDR3aa: CASSLIVGGRALDEQYF

abundance: few
v_gene: TRBV19
j_gene: TRBJ1-1
CDR3aa: CASSIVIGTEAFF

abundance: -
v_gene: TRBV6-5
j_gene: TRBJ2-1
CDR3aa: CASSYSNAVQFF

abundance: once
v_gene: TRBV2
j_gene: TRBJ2-1
CDR3aa: CASSVYRRTSYNEQFF

abundance: once
v_gene: TRBV3-1/TRBV3-2
j_gene: TRBJ2-7
CDR3aa: CASSQRLTYEQYF

abundance: -
v_gene: TRBV7-8
j_gene: TRBJ2-7
CDR3aa: CASSSGSGTGAYEQYF

abundance: once
v_gene: TRBV5-1
j_gene: TRBJ1-2
CDR3aa: CASSQTGGSAGYTF

abundance: -
v_gene: TRBV6-2/TRBV6-3
j_gene: TRBJ1-4
CDR3aa: CASSLYDSRGQSEKLFF

abundance: -
v_gene: TRBV5-1
j_gene: TRBJ2-7
CDR3aa: CASSLAAGTGTYEQYF

abundance: -
v_gene: TRBV6-4
j_gene: TRBJ2-7
CDR3aa: CASSTRALYEQYF

abundance: -
v_gene: TRBV10-3
j_gene: TRBJ2-7
CDR3aa: CAISERVGGSYEQYF

abundance: once
v_gene: TRBV12-3/TRBV12-4
j_gene: TRBJ2-1
CDR3aa: CASSLGLYNEQFF

abundance: -
v_gene: TRBV11-3
j_gene: TRBJ1-3
CDR3aa: CASSSYPSGTDSGNTIYF

abundance: once
v_gene: TRBV5-1
j_gene: TRBJ1-2
CDR3aa: CASRGGGLSGYGYTF

abundance: -
v_gene: TRBV3-1/TRBV3-2
j_gene: TRBJ2-4
CDR3aa: CASSHSVRTGGAKNIQYF

abundance: -
v_gene: TRBV3-1/TRBV3-2
j_gene: TRBJ2-7
CDR3aa: CASSQERSLEQYF

abundance: few
v_gene: TRBV29-1
j_gene: TRBJ1-1
CDR3aa: CSVDQNTEAFF

abundance: -
v_gene: TRBV18
j_gene: TRBJ2-7
CDR3aa: CASSPSQGSREQYF

abundance: once
v_gene: TRBV19
j_gene: TRBJ1-1
CDR3aa: CASSLATTLGEAFF

abundance: few
v_gene: TRBV4-1
j_gene: TRBJ1-5
CDR3aa: CASSQDLGSYQPQHF

abundance: -
v_gene: TRBV30
j_gene: TRBJ2-5
CDR3aa: CAWIMTETQYF

abundance: once
v_gene: TRBV30
j_gene: TRBJ2-2
CDR3aa: CAWRLAGGGAGELFF

abundance: -
v_gene: TRBV5-4
j_gene: TRBJ1-3
CDR3aa: CASSSGQQAFSGNTIYF

abundance: -
v_gene: TRBV4-3
j_gene: TRBJ1-5
CDR3aa: CASSQGVRNQPQHF

abundance: -
v_gene: TRBV11-2
j_gene: TRBJ1-3
CDR3aa: CASSLRQGRRNTIYF

abundance: once
v_gene: TRBV27
j_gene: TRBJ1-6
CDR3aa: CASSAQGNSPLHF

abundance: -
v_gene: TRBV2
j_gene: TRBJ2-7
CDR3aa: CASMGTSASYEQYF

abundance: -
v_gene: TRBV9
j_gene: TRBJ1-6
CDR3aa: CASSVRDGKLSSYNSPLHF

abundance: -
v_gene: TRBV7-9
j_gene: TRBJ2-6
CDR3aa: CASSLDLSGANVLTF

abundance: -
v_gene: TRBV19
j_gene: TRBJ1-2
CDR3aa: CASSIEPEGGYTF

abundance: -
v_gene: TRBV20-1
j_gene: TRBJ2-7
CDR3aa: CSANRGMEQYF